The present TCR beta chain was sequenced within a study of cytomegalovirus exposure and HLA in healthy donors. The overall study: There were 100 million to 120 million unique TCR beta sequences, drawn from approximately 180 million T cells, in an earlier analysis. Among the 370 or so donors who were genotyped, about 79% fell in the genetic ancestry cluster that is associated with self-reported Caucasian donors.

With 5 bases removed from V and 0 bases from J, the gap between germline ends came to 8 bases. Germline lookup yields CDR1 SGHVS and CDR2 FNYEAQ. The CDR3 consists of 13 residues. Researchers ran the PCR with 60 Vbeta and 13 Jbeta primers. Original methodology: An analysis that came later counted some 80 million unique TCR beta chains, 10 million to 12 million shared. Data came from immunoSEQ multiplex PCR; TCRdb stores just in-frame clones and leaves some out. V and J calls and clone size come straight from that table; D and trimming were deduced from the DNA. The sample comprises 200,000 or so clones, 75% to 90% of which are singletons, and roughly 0.8% rests with the top ten.

The specimen sequenced was PBMCs. This TCR came from a young woman in good health and CMV-seronegative. This chain links TRBV7-6 with TRBJ2-7; maybe TRBD2 (6 bases). The DNA of the CDR3 is TGTGCCAGCAGCGGGGGGACCTCCTACGAGCAGTACTTC. Protein product: CASSGGTSYEQYF.